The entry that follows covers one T cell receptor (beta chain) sequence. This clonotype was seen a handful of times. Its antigen is currently not known. The input lacks base qualities; no much larger clone sits a single base away. This sample was taken from a study of patients and donors after allogeneic stem cell transplantation (dated by TCRdb to the early 2020s). Library preparation was by RT-PCR. Instrument used: NextSeq 550. Using fastp at Q25 and MiXCR, TCRdb reprocessed the public reads and kept productive beta chains. Merged by CDR3 protein, the rows form single entries marked with the most common genes and DNA. This sample holds approximately 170,000 distinct CDR3 sequences; 24% were observed only once. The biggest ten clones account for roughly a quarter of the sample. The CDR3 measures 16 amino acids from cysteine to phenylalanine. Here the CDR3 DNA is all that survives: 48 bases in frame from base 1. V and J are truncated by 6 bases and 3 bases respectively, leaving an intervening sequence of 18 bases.

The sequenced material came from blood, either unsorted or a sorted T cell fraction (not recorded which). The sequence is built from TRBV12-3 or TRBV12-4 and TRBJ1-3; the D gene assignment is ambiguous. The clonotype comes from a human donor who was either an allogeneic HSCT recipient or a stem cell or donor lymphocyte infusion donor (not recorded which). It is not recorded whose cells these are; they may come from a transplant donor. The bases are TGTGCCAGCAGCCGACTACAGTACTTCGGTGGAAACACCATATATTTT. It encodes CASSRLQYFGGNTIYF.